This is a list of T cell receptor beta chains from one sample in a study of T cell repertoires in cytomegalovirus infection. TCRdb redid the calling of the reads with MiXCR, one entry per CDR3 protein. The table shows around 330,000 distinct CDR3 sequences, with under 20% occurring only once. Sequencing was performed on PBMCs. All receptors come from a human donor in good health (CMV status not recorded). Some clones in this sample may be carry-over from other donors' samples. The CDR3 runs from the conserved cysteine through the conserved F or W. The order of the fields is clone size, J gene, V gene, D gene, CDR3 protein, CDR3 DNA. A D gene is named only where the DNA matches it firmly. The size of a clone is reported for some rows only, either as once, few or many, or as a class for expanded clones.

size: few; J: TRBJ1-3; V: TRBV5-8; D: -; CDR3: CASSGTVGNTIYF; DNA: TGTGCCAGCAGCGGGACTGTCGGAAACACCATATATTTT
size: -; J: TRBJ2-1; V: TRBV7-2; D: -; CDR3: CASSSGTPPYNEQFF; DNA: TGTGCCAGCAGCTCAGGGACCCCTCCCTACAATGAGCAGTTCTTC
size: -; J: TRBJ1-4; V: TRBV5-1; D: -; CDR3: CASSLTSPTTNEKLFF; DNA: TGCGCCAGCAGCTTAACATCACCCACAACTAATGAAAAACTGTTTTTT
size: many; J: TRBJ1-4; V: TRBV7-2; D: -; CDR3: CASSSYGGIEKLFF; DNA: TGTGCCAGCAGCTCCTACGGTGGGATTGAAAAACTGTTTTTT
size: few; J: TRBJ1-1; V: TRBV15; D: -; CDR3: CATSRVRGDWNTEAFF; DNA: TGTGCCACCAGCAGGGTACGGGGGGATTGGAACACTGAAGCTTTCTTT
size: few; J: TRBJ2-1; V: TRBV6-4; D: TRBD2; CDR3: CASSDSGGGSYNEQFF; DNA: TGTGCCAGCAGTGACTCGGGCGGGGGCTCCTACAATGAGCAGTTCTTC
size: few; J: TRBJ1-6; V: TRBV20-1; D: TRBD1; CDR3: CSARDLETGDLGSYNSPLHF; DNA: TGCAGTGCTAGAGATCTCGAGACAGGGGATCTTGGATCCTATAATTCACCCCTCCACTTT
size: many; J: TRBJ1-2; V: TRBV12-3/TRBV12-4; D: TRBD1; CDR3: CASSLALSGQGAGGYTF; DNA: TGTGCCAGCAGTTTAGCGCTTTCTGGGCAGGGGGCCGGGGGCTACACCTTC
size: few; J: TRBJ2-3; V: TRBV20-1; D: -; CDR3: CSARDPPHSTDTQYF; DNA: TGCAGTGCTAGAGATCCACCACACAGCACAGATACGCAGTATTTT
size: few; J: TRBJ2-7; V: TRBV7-9; D: -; CDR3: CASSTGQNYEQYF; DNA: TGTGCCAGCAGCACGGGACAAAACTACGAGCAGTACTTC
size: many; J: TRBJ2-3; V: TRBV4-1; D: -; CDR3: CASSQEGYSTNGGTQYF; DNA: TGCGCCAGCAGCCAAGAAGGTTACAGCACCAATGGGGGTACGCAGTATTTT
size: -; J: TRBJ2-7; V: TRBV6-5; D: TRBD2; CDR3: CASRTGGLGSYEQYF; DNA: TGTGCCAGCAGGACGGGGGGGCTGGGCTCCTACGAGCAGTACTTC
size: many; J: TRBJ2-7; V: TRBV7-8; D: -; CDR3: CASSLALSGYEQYF; DNA: TGTGCCAGCAGCTTAGCGCTATCGGGGTACGAGCAGTACTTC
size: -; J: TRBJ2-1; V: TRBV18; D: TRBD1; CDR3: CASSPTYRGGVANEQFF; DNA: TGTGCCAGCTCACCAACCTACCGAGGGGGCGTAGCAAATGAGCAGTTCTTC
size: -; J: TRBJ2-1; V: TRBV4-1; D: TRBD1; CDR3: CASSLEDSGGFYNEQFF; DNA: TGCGCCAGCAGCCTAGAAGACTCAGGGGGCTTCTACAATGAGCAGTTCTTC
size: -; J: TRBJ2-5; V: TRBV5-6; D: -; CDR3: CASSLGIYQETQYF; DNA: TGTGCCAGCAGCTTGGGGATCTATCAAGAGACCCAGTACTTC
size: few; J: TRBJ1-1; V: TRBV20-1; D: TRBD1; CDR3: CSARNRGLGEAFF; DNA: TGCAGTGCTAGAAACAGGGGGTTAGGTGAAGCTTTCTTT
size: -; J: TRBJ2-1; V: TRBV3-1; D: TRBD2; CDR3: CASSQDVWGLAENEQFF; DNA: TGTGCCAGCAGCCAAGATGTTTGGGGACTAGCGGAAAATGAGCAGTTCTTC
size: -; J: TRBJ2-1; V: TRBV29-1; D: TRBD1; CDR3: CSVEQGASYNEQFF; DNA: TGCAGCGTTGAACAGGGGGCCTCCTACAATGAGCAGTTCTTC
size: -; J: TRBJ1-4; V: TRBV19; D: -; CDR3: CASKTFVRANEKLFF; DNA: TGTGCCAGTAAAACGTTCGTCAGGGCTAATGAAAAACTGTTTTTT
size: -; J: TRBJ1-2; V: TRBV18; D: TRBD1; CDR3: CASSQGGQAYGYTF; DNA: TGTGCCAGCTCACAAGGGGGACAGGCCTATGGCTACACCTTC
size: many; J: TRBJ1-1; V: TRBV15; D: -; CDR3: CATSRMPRVKDTEAFF; DNA: TGTGCCACCAGCAGGATGCCCCGGGTTAAGGACACTGAAGCTTTCTTT
size: many; J: TRBJ2-5; V: TRBV12-3/TRBV12-4; D: -; CDR3: CASSIRGRETQYF; DNA: TGTGCCAGCAGTATTCGGGGGCGGGAGACCCAGTACTTC
size: few; J: TRBJ2-5; V: TRBV5-1; D: TRBD1; CDR3: CASSPGQGEETQYF; DNA: TGCGCCAGCAGCCCCGGACAGGGGGAAGAGACCCAGTACTTC
size: many; J: TRBJ1-4; V: TRBV4-1; D: -; CDR3: CASSQGVLEKLFF; DNA: TGCGCCAGCAGCCAAGGTGTGCTTGAAAAACTGTTTTTT
size: -; J: TRBJ2-7; V: TRBV7-9; D: -; CDR3: CASSLDDAYEQYF; DNA: TGTGCCAGCAGCTTAGATGACGCCTACGAGCAGTACTTC
size: many; J: TRBJ2-6; V: TRBV19; D: -; CDR3: CASSISPSGANVLTF; DNA: TGTGCCAGTAGTATCAGTCCCTCTGGGGCCAACGTCCTGACTTTC
size: many; J: TRBJ2-5; V: TRBV28; D: -; CDR3: CASSLFSGPQETQYF; DNA: TGTGCCAGCAGTTTGTTCAGCGGACCTCAAGAGACCCAGTACTTC
size: -; J: TRBJ1-4; V: TRBV20-1; D: -; CDR3: CSAIGPNEKLFF; DNA: TGCAGTGCTATAGGACCTAATGAAAAACTGTTTTTT
size: -; J: TRBJ2-1; V: TRBV7-6; D: -; CDR3: CASSFPGDGNEQFF; DNA: TGTGCCAGCAGCTTTCCCGGGGACGGTAATGAGCAGTTCTTC
size: few; J: TRBJ2-3; V: TRBV4-1; D: TRBD1; CDR3: CASSQPGQGKDTQYF; DNA: TGCGCCAGCAGCCAACCGGGACAGGGAAAAGATACGCAGTATTTT
size: few; J: TRBJ2-5; V: TRBV18; D: -; CDR3: CASSRTTGPETQYF; DNA: TGTGCCAGCTCACGAACGACAGGACCAGAGACCCAGTACTTC
size: many; J: TRBJ2-5; V: TRBV7-2; D: TRBD1; CDR3: CASSRNRGLQETQYF; DNA: TGTGCCAGCAGCCGGAACAGGGGGCTGCAAGAGACCCAGTACTTC
size: -; J: TRBJ2-1; V: TRBV27; D: TRBD2; CDR3: CASSLRRGAYNEQFF; DNA: TGTGCCAGCAGTTTACGGCGGGGGGCCTACAATGAGCAGTTCTTC
size: few; J: TRBJ2-4; V: TRBV10-3; D: TRBD2; CDR3: CATGGALGAKNIQYF; DNA: TGTGCCACCGGGGGGGCCCTCGGGGCCAAAAACATTCAGTACTTC
size: many; J: TRBJ2-7; V: TRBV12-3/TRBV12-4; D: -; CDR3: CASSLRQFYEQYF; DNA: TGTGCCAGCAGTTTAAGGCAGTTTTACGAGCAGTACTTC
size: few; J: TRBJ1-5; V: TRBV7-9; D: -; CDR3: CASSLADGQPQHF; DNA: TGTGCCAGCAGCTTAGCCGACGGTCAGCCCCAGCATTTT
size: -; J: TRBJ2-6; V: TRBV3-1; D: -; CDR3: CASSRSERLLTRANVLTF; DNA: TGTGCCAGCAGCCGTTCGGAGAGACTTTTGACAAGGGCCAACGTCCTGACTTTC
size: -; J: TRBJ2-7; V: TRBV24-1; D: TRBD1; CDR3: CATSDSGTGYSYEQYF; DNA: TGTGCCACCAGTGATTCCGGGACAGGGTACTCCTACGAGCAGTACTTC
size: many; J: TRBJ2-2; V: TRBV7-2; D: -; CDR3: CASAFGAGAARELFF; DNA: TGTGCCAGCGCCTTTGGGGCGGGGGCCGCCCGGGAGCTGTTTTTT
size: few; J: TRBJ2-5; V: TRBV7-2; D: -; CDR3: CASSFSGFQETQYF; DNA: TGTGCCAGCAGCTTTTCGGGATTCCAAGAGACCCAGTACTTC
size: many; J: TRBJ1-1; V: TRBV5-1; D: -; CDR3: CASSLAAVRNTEAFF; DNA: TGCGCCAGCAGCTTGGCCGCGGTGAGGAACACTGAAGCTTTCTTT
size: -; J: TRBJ2-4; V: TRBV20-1; D: -; CDR3: CSAPPPGAKNIQYF; DNA: TGCAGTGCCCCGCCCCCGGGCGCCAAAAACATTCAGTACTTC
size: -; J: TRBJ2-3; V: TRBV2; D: -; CDR3: CASRALETTDTQYF; DNA: TGTGCCAGCAGGGCCCTAGAAACCACAGATACGCAGTATTTT
size: -; J: TRBJ2-5; V: TRBV28; D: TRBD2; CDR3: CASSPPSGGARETQYF; DNA: TGTGCCAGCAGCCCGCCTAGCGGGGGGGCCCGAGAGACCCAGTACTTC
size: many; J: TRBJ2-7; V: TRBV6-5; D: -; CDR3: CASSYDWASYEQYF; DNA: TGTGCCAGCAGTTACGATTGGGCCTCCTACGAGCAGTACTTC
size: -; J: TRBJ1-5; V: TRBV28; D: TRBD1; CDR3: CASSFLGTGRRNQPQHF; DNA: TGTGCCAGCAGTTTCCTAGGGACAGGGAGGCGCAATCAGCCCCAGCATTTT
size: few; J: TRBJ2-1; V: TRBV27; D: -; CDR3: CASNPGGGGSYNEQFF; DNA: TGTGCCAGCAACCCCGGGGGCGGGGGCTCCTACAATGAGCAGTTCTTC
size: few; J: TRBJ1-2; V: TRBV2; D: -; CDR3: CASSADSTNYGYTF; DNA: TGTGCCAGCAGTGCCGACTCGACTAACTATGGCTACACCTTC
size: -; J: TRBJ1-5; V: TRBV10-3; D: TRBD1; CDR3: CAIRRGQGEVEPQHF; DNA: TGTGCCATCAGGAGGGGACAGGGGGAGGTCGAGCCCCAGCATTTT
size: many; J: TRBJ2-7; V: TRBV7-2; D: TRBD1; CDR3: CASSKTGGAPIYEQYF; DNA: TGTGCCAGCAGCAAAACAGGGGGCGCACCGATCTACGAGCAGTACTTC
size: -; J: TRBJ1-1; V: TRBV29-1; D: TRBD1; CDR3: CSVVVTGAEGAFF; DNA: TGCAGCGTTGTCGTGACAGGGGCGGAAGGAGCTTTCTTT
size: many; J: TRBJ2-7; V: TRBV7-2; D: -; CDR3: CASSRISIDREQYF; DNA: TGTGCCAGCAGCCGCATTTCAATTGACAGGGAGCAGTACTTC
size: -; J: TRBJ1-1; V: TRBV2; D: -; CDR3: CASTEGGGTEAFF; DNA: TGTGCCAGCACTGAGGGTGGTGGCACTGAAGCTTTCTTT
size: many; J: TRBJ2-3; V: TRBV7-2; D: TRBD1; CDR3: CASSLTGGADTQYF; DNA: TGTGCCAGCAGCTTAACAGGGGGCGCAGATACGCAGTATTTT
size: -; J: TRBJ1-1; V: TRBV13; D: -; CDR3: CASSLERQGLNTEAFF; DNA: TGTGCCAGCAGCTTAGAAAGGCAGGGGCTGAACACTGAAGCTTTCTTT
size: -; J: TRBJ1-2; V: TRBV14; D: -; CDR3: CASSQGGGDNYGYTF; DNA: TGTGCCAGCAGCCAAGGGGGAGGGGATAACTATGGCTACACCTTC
size: few; J: TRBJ2-3; V: TRBV2; D: TRBD2; CDR3: CASSVWRGEIPDTQYF; DNA: TGTGCCAGCAGTGTTTGGCGGGGGGAAATACCAGATACGCAGTATTTT